The sequence of this T cell receptor (beta chain) was determined in a study of radiotherapy plus CTLA-4 blockade in lung cancer. The CDR3 extends over 16 amino acids. Per germline, CDR1 MNHEY and CDR2 SVGAGI. Deletions cut 2 bases from V and 3 bases from J, with 16 bases between. The data were produced by immunoSEQ multiplex PCR, yet TCRdb's version contains in-frame clones alone and is incomplete. The table records about 72,000 clones, over 80% of them present only once. Notes on this clone: Its antigen remains unknown.

Study-level findings and limits: Dynamics of early blood T cell clones, together with interferon-beta, were reportedly the best predictors of response.

This chain uses TRBV6-5 with TRBJ2-5, with TRBD1 as a possible D gene (7 bases). This TCR derives from a human donor with non-small cell lung cancer who had a partial response to radiotherapy plus ipilimumab. Sequenced here: peripheral blood, sampled from a patient treated with radiotherapy plus ipilimumab. Written as DNA, the CDR3 is TGTGCCAGCAGTTACCAGGGCAGGGGGACTGAAGAGACCCAGTACTTC. Residues: CASSYQGRGTEETQYF.